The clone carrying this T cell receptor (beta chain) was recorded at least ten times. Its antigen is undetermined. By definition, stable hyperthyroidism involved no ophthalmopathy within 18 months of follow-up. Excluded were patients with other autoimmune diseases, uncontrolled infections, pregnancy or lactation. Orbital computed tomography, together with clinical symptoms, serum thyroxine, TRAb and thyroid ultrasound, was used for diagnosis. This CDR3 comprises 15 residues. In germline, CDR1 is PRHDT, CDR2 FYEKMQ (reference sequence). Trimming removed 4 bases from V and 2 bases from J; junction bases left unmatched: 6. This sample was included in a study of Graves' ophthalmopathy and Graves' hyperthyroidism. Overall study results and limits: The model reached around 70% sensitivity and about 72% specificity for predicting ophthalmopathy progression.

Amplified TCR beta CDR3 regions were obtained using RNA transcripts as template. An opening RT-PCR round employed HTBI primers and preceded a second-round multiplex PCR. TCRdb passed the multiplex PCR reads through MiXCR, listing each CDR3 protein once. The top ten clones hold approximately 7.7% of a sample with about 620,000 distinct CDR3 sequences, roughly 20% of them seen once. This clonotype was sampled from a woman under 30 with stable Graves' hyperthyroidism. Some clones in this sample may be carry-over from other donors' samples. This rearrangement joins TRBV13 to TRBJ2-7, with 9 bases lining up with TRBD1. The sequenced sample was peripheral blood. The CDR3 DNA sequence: TGTGCCAGCAGCTCACCCGGGACAGGGCCCTACGAGCAGTACTTC. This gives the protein CASSSPGTGPYEQYF.